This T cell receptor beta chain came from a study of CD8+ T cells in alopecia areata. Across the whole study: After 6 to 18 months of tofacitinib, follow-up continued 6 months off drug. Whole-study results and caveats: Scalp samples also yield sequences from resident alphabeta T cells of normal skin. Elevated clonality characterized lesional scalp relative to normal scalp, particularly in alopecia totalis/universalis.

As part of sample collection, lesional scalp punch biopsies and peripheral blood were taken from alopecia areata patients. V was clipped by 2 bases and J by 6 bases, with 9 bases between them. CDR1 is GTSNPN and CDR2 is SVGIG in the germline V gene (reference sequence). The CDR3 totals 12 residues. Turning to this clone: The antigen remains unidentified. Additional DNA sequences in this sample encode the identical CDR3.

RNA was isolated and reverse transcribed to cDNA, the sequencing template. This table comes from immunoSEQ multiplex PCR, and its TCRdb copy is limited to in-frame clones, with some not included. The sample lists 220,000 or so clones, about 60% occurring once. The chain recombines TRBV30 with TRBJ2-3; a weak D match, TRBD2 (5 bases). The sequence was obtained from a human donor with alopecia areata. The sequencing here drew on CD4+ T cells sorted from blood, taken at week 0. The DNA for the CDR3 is TGTGCCTGGAGTCCGGGGTCGGATACGCAGTATTTT. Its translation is CAWSPGSDTQYF.